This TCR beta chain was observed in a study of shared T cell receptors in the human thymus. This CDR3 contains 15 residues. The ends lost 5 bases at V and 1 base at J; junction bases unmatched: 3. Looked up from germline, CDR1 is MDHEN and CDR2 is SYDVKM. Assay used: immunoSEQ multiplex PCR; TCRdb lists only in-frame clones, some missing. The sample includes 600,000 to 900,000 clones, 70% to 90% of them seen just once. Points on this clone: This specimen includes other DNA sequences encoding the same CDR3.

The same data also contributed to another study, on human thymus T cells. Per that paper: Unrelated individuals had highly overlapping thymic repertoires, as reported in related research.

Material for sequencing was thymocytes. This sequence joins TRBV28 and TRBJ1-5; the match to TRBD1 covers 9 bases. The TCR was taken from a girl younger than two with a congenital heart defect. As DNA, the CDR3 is TGTGCCAGCAGTCCGGACAGGGGAAGCAATCAGCCCCAGCATTTT. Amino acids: CASSPDRGSNQPQHF.